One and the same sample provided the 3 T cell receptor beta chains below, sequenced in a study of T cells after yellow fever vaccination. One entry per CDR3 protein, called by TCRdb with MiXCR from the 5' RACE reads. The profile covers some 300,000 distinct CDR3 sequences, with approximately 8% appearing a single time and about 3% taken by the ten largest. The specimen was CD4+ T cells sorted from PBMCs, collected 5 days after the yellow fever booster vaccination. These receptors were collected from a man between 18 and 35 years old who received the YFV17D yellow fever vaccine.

CDR3 loop: CASSYSTSRETQYF. CDR3 bases: TGTGCCAGCAGTTACTCTACTAGCAGGGAGACCCAGTACTTC. This chain links TRBV6-5 with TRBJ2-5, with TRBD2 as a possible D gene (6 bases). The V gene's germline CDR1 is MNHEY and CDR2 SVGAGI. The CDR3 spans 14 residues. The V end lost 0 bases, the J end lost 5 bases, and 10 bases lay between the germline ends.

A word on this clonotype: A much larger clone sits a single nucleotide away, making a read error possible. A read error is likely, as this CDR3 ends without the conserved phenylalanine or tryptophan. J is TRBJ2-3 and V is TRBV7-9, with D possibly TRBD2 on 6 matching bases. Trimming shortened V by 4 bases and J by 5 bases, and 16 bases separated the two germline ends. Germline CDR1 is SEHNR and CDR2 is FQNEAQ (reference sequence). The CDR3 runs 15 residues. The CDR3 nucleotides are TGTGCCAGCAGCTCGGGGGTAGTCCTCGGAGATACGCAGTATTGT. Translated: CASSSGVVLGDTQYC.

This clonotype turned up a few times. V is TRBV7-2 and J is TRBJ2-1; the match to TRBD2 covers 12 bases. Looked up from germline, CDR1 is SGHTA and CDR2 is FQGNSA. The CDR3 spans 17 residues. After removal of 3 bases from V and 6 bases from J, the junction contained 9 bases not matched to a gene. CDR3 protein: CASSFPLAGGPRNEQFF. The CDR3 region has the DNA TGTGCCAGCAGCTTCCCGCTAGCGGGGGGGCCCCGCAATGAGCAGTTCTTC.